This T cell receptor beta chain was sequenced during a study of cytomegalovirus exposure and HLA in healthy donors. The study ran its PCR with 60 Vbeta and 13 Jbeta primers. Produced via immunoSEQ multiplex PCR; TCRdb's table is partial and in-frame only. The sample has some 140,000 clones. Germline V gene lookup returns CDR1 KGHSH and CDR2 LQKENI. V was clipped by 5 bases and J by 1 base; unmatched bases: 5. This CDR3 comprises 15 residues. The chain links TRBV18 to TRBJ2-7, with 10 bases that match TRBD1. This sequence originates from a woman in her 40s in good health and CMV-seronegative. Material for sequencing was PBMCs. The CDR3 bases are TGTGCCAGCTCAGACCGGGACAGGGGTTCCTACGAGCAGTACTTC. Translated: CASSDRDRGSYEQYF. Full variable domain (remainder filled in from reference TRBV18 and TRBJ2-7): NAGVMQNPRHLVRRRGQEARLRCSPMKGHSHVYWYRQLPEEGLKFMVYLQKENIIDESGMPKERFSAEFPKEGPSILRIQQVVRGDSAAYFCASSDRDRGSYEQYFGPGTRLTVT.